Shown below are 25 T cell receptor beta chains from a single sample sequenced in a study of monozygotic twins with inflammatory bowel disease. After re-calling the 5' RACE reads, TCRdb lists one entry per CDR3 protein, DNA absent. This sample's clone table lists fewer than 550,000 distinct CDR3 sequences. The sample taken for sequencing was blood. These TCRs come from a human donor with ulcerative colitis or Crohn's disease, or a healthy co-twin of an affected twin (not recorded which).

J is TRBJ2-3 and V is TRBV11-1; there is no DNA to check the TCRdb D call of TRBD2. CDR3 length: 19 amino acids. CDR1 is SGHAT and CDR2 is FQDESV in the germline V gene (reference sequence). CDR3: CASSLGSVASSSAADTQYF.

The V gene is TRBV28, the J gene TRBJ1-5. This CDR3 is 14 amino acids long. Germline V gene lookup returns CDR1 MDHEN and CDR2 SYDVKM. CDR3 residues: CASCVWDSNQPQHF.

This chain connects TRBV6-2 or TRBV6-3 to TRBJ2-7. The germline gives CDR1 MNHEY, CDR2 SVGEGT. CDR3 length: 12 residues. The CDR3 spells CASRGFPYEQYF.

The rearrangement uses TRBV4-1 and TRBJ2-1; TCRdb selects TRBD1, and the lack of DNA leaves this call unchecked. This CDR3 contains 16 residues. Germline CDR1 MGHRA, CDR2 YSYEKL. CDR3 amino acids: CASSQAWGQIYNEQFF.

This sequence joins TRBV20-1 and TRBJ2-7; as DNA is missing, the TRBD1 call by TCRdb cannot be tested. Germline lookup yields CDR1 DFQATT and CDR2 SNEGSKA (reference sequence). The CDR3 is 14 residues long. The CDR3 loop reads CSAPPGTGTYEQYF.

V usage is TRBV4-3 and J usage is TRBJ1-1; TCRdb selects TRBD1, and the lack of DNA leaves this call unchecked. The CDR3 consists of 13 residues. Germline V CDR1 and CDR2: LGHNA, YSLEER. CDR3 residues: CASSPQGRTEAFF.

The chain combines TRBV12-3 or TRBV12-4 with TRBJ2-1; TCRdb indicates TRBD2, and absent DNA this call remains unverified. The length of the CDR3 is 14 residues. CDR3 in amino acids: CASSLRRASNEQFF.

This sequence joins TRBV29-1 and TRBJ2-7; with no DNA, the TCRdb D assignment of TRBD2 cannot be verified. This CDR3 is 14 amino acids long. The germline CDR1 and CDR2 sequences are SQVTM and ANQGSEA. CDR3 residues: CSVEGFEGGYEQYF.

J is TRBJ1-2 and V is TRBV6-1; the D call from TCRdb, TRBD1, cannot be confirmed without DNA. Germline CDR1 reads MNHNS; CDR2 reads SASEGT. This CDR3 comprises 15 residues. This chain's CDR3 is CASRQRQGHDYGYTF.

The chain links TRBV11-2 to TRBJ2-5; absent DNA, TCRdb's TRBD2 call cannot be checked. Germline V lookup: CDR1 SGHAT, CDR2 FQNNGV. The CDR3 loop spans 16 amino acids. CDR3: CASSLEASGSGETQYF.

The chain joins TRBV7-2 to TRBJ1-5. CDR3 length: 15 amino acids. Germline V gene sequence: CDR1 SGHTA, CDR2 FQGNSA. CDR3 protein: CASSLEDLRDQPQHF.

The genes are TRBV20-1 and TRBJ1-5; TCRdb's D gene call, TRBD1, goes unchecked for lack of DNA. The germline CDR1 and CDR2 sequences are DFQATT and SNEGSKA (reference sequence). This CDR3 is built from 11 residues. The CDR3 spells CSARSGGPQHF.

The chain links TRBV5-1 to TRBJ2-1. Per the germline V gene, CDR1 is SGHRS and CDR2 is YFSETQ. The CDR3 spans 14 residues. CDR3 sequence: CASSLREIHNEQFF.

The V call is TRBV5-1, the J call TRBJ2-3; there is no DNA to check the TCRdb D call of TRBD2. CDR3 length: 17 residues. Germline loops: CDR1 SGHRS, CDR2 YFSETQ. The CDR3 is CASSRQTLGGVTDTQYF.

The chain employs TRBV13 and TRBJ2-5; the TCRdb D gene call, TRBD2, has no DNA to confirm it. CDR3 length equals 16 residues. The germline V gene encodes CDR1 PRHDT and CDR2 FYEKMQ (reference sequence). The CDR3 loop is CASSLGGLGPQETQYF.

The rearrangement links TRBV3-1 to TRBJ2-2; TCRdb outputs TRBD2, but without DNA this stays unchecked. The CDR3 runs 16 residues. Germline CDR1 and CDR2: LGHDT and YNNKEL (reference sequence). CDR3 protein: CASSRGLAGNTGELFF.

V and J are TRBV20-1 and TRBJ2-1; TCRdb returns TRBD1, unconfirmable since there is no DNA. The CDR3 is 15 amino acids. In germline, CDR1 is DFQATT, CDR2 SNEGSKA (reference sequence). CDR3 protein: CSARAPGTPGHEQFF.

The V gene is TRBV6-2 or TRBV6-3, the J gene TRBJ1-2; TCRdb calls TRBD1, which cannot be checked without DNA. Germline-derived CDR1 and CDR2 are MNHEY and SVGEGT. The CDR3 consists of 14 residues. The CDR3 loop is CASSGAGSGYGYTF.

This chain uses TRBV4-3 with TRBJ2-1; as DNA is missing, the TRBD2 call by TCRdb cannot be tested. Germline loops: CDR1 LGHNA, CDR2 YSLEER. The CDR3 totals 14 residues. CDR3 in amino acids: CASSQTSGHNEQFF.

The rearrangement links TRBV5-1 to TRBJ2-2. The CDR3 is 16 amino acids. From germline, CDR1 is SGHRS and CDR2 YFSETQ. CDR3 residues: CASSFPGARDTGELFF.

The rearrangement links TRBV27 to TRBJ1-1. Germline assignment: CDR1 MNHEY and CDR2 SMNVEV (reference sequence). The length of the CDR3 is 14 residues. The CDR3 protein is CASSLRRGYTEAFF.

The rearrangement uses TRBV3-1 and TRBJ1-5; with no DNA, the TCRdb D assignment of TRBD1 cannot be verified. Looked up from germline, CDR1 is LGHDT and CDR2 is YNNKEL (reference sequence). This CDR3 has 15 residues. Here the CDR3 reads CASSQAGTGGSPQHF.

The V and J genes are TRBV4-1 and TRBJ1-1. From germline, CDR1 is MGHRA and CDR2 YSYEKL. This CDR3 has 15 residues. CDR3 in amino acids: CASSQDGRVDTEAFF.

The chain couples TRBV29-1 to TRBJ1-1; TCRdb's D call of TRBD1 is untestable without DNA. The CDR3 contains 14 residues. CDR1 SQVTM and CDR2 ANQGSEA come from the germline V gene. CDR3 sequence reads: CSVGRQGNTPEAFF.

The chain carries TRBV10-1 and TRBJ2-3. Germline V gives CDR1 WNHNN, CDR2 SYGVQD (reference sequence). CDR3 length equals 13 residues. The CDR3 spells CASSESGTDTQYF.